The 17 T cell receptor beta chains below were found in one sample sequenced in a study of neurological immune-mediated disorders. TCRdb reanalysed the 5' RACE reads using MiXCR and keeps one entry per CDR3 protein. The sample lists about 55,000 distinct CDR3 sequences; over 3.5% were seen once. Material for sequencing was CD4+ T cells from blood. These receptors were collected from a woman in her forties with multiple sclerosis.

This clonotype was counted many times. CDR3: CASSFGSSWGSYNEQFF. For the CDR3, the DNA is TGTGCCAGCAGTTTTGGGTCTAGCTGGGGCTCCTACAATGAGCAGTTCTTC. The chain joins TRBV12-3 or TRBV12-4 to TRBJ2-1; D perhaps matches TRBD2 (5 bases). Trimming pared 3 bases from V and 0 bases from J, leaving 15 bases between. The CDR3 consists of 17 residues.

This clonotype was found many times. The chain couples TRBV10-3 to TRBJ1-5; possible D gene TRBD1, 5 bases. Germline-derived CDR1 and CDR2 are ENHRY and SYGVKD. V lost 4 bases and J lost 4, with 14 bases in between. CDR3 size: 15 residues. The CDR3 bases are TGTGCCATCAGTGTTGGAGGGGTTGAAAATCAGCCCCAGCATTTT. It yields the protein CAISVGGVENQPQHF.

This clonotype was observed at least ten times. The V and J genes are TRBV3-1 and TRBJ2-7, with D perhaps TRBD1 (6 bases). Germline V gene lookup returns CDR1 LGHDT and CDR2 YNNKEL (reference sequence). V gave up 6 bases and J gave up 0 bases, with 15 bases separating them. The CDR3 length is 15 residues. The CDR3 reads CASSLPGHYSYEQYF. Written as DNA, the CDR3 is TGTGCCAGCAGTTTACCGGGACACTACTCCTACGAGCAGTACTTC.

This clonotype has a count of ten or more. This chain links TRBV20-1 with TRBJ1-5, with 7 bases lining up with TRBD1. The CDR3 sequence is 12 residues long. Trimming cost V 4 bases and J 4 bases; bases outside gene matches: 1. Per the germline V gene, CDR1 is DFQATT and CDR2 is SNEGSKA (reference sequence). The CDR3 nucleotides read TGCAGTGCTACGACAGGGAATCAGCCCCAGCATTTT. Translated: CSATTGNQPQHF.

This clonotype was counted many times. This chain joins TRBV3-1 and TRBJ2-7; 11 bases map to TRBD1. The ends lost 0 bases at V and 5 bases at J; junction bases unmatched: 3. Germline assignment: CDR1 LGHDT and CDR2 YNNKEL (reference sequence). The CDR3 is 15 residues long. This chain's CDR3 is CASSQEGTGGDEQYF. CDR3 coding DNA: TGTGCCAGCAGCCAAGAGGGGACAGGGGGAGACGAGCAGTACTTC.

This clonotype was recorded at least ten times. The chain is built from TRBV29-1 and TRBJ1-2; a weak D match, TRBD1 (5 bases). The CDR3 extends over 14 amino acids. Trimming shortened V by 6 bases and J by 1 base, and 15 bases separated the two germline ends. Looked up from germline, CDR1 is SQVTM and CDR2 is ANQGSEA. The CDR3 sequence: CSVRPDSLNYGYTF. CDR3 nucleotide sequence: TGCAGCGTCCGCCCCGACAGCCTTAACTATGGCTACACCTTC.

This clonotype was observed many times. The chain combines TRBV20-1 with TRBJ2-7; tentative D call: TRBD2 (5 bases). The germline V gene encodes CDR1 DFQATT and CDR2 SNEGSKA (reference sequence). The CDR3 loop spans 13 amino acids. V dropped 1 base and J dropped 4 bases, with 11 bases sitting between them. The CDR3 coding sequence is TGCAGTGCTAGAGTGGGAGCTGGGTACGAGCAGTACTTC. Amino acid sequence: CSARVGAGYEQYF.

This clonotype has ten or more counts. The chain combines TRBV6-2 or TRBV6-3 with TRBJ1-5, with D possibly being TRBD1 (5 bases). The V gene's germline CDR1 is MNHEY and CDR2 SVGEGT. V shed 5 bases and J shed 1 base, with 15 bases lying between them. The CDR3 has 16 residues. As DNA, the CDR3 is TGTGCCAGCAGTAGAGCGGGTGAGGGGAGCAATCAGCCCCAGCATTTT. The encoded protein is CASSRAGEGSNQPQHF.

This clonotype appeared many times. This chain links TRBV4-1 with TRBJ1-5, with a weak D call TRBD1 (6 bases). Germline CDR1 is MGHRA and CDR2 is YSYEKL. Deletions cut 1 base from V and 2 bases from J, with 24 bases between. The CDR3 spans 20 residues. CDR3 bases: TGCGCCAGCAGCCAAGGCCGGGGGGGCGATACGGGTTTCGGCAATCAGCCCCAGCATTTT. It specifies CASSQGRGGDTGFGNQPQHF.

As for this clonotype: A much larger clone is a single base away; this may be a read error. The chain couples TRBV2 to TRBJ1-5; no firm D call. V lost 3 bases and J 0 bases, leaving 9 bases between the germline ends. CDR1 and CDR2 (germline): SNHLY, FYNNEI. This CDR3 comprises 15 residues. The CDR3, as DNA: TGTGCCAGCAGTGATCTGAATCTTAGCAATCAGCCCCAGCATTTT. Translated, it gives CASSDLNLSNQPQHF.

This clonotype was picked up many times. The rearrangement links TRBV29-1 to TRBJ2-3; 15 bases are shared with TRBD2. Germline CDR1 reads SQVTM; CDR2 reads ANQGSEA. Losses at the gene ends were 7 bases for V and 2 bases for J; bases not matched to a gene: 7. CDR3 length equals 16 residues. The CDR3 is CSARGTSGGITDTQYF. CDR3 nucleotide sequence: TGCAGCGCTAGAGGGACTAGCGGGGGGATCACAGATACGCAGTATTTT.

This clonotype was counted at least ten times. DNA for the CDR3: TGCAGTGCTAGTCCAACAGGGGGGGGAAGCAATCAGCCCCAGCATTTT. Translated, it gives CSASPTGGGSNQPQHF. V and J are TRBV20-1 and TRBJ1-5; 8 nucleotides match TRBD1. V lost 3 bases, J lost 1 base, and 8 bases stayed unmatched. The CDR3 has 16 amino acids. Germline V gene data show CDR1 as DFQATT and CDR2 as SNEGSKA (reference sequence).

This clonotype has ten or more counts. This chain connects TRBV28 to TRBJ2-7; no reliable D call. V was clipped by 6 bases and J by 2 bases, with 17 bases between them. Germline loops: CDR1 MDHEN, CDR2 SYDVKM. This CDR3 spans 15 amino acids. CDR3 region: CASSTSAQAAYEQYF. The CDR3 nucleotides read TGTGCCAGCAGCACCTCCGCCCAGGCGGCCTACGAGCAGTACTTC.

This clonotype was observed at least ten times. The V and J genes are TRBV29-1 and TRBJ2-3; D not resolved. The CDR3 has 12 residues. Trimming pared 3 bases from V and 4 bases from J, leaving 8 bases between. The germline V gene has CDR1 SQVTM and CDR2 ANQGSEA. This CDR3 is CSVDRAADTQYF. The CDR3, as DNA: TGCAGCGTTGATCGCGCCGCAGATACGCAGTATTTT.

This clonotype was seen repeatedly, ten times or more. The rearrangement links TRBV10-2 to TRBJ1-1; no clear D. The CDR3 is 13 amino acids. Trimming left V 5 bases short and J 2 bases short, with 9 bases between. Germline CDR1 WSHSY, CDR2 SAAADI. Written as DNA, the CDR3 is TGCGCCAGCAGTAGCCGTTATAACACTGAAGCTTTCTTT. Translated, it gives CASSSRYNTEAFF.

This clonotype was observed at least ten times. The chain employs TRBV5-1 and TRBJ2-1; D gene ambiguous. The CDR3 totals 11 residues. Germline V CDR1 and CDR2: SGHRS, YFSETQ. Trimming removed 2 bases at V and 8 bases at J, with 5 bases between. The CDR3: CASSFLYEQFF. The DNA for the CDR3 is TGCGCCAGCAGCTTCCTTTATGAGCAGTTCTTC.

This clonotype was picked up many times. The rearrangement uses TRBV3-1 and TRBJ1-2; no reliable D call. The germline V gene encodes CDR1 LGHDT and CDR2 YNNKEL (reference sequence). The CDR3 runs 13 residues. V shed 4 bases and J shed 6 bases, with 12 bases lying between them. The CDR3 loop reads CASSLVYGDGYTF. As DNA, the CDR3 is TGTGCCAGCAGCCTGGTTTACGGGGATGGCTACACCTTC.